The next 9 T cell receptor beta chains were all read from a single sample in a study of shared clonotypes between healthy human individuals. TCRdb's copy holds only in-frame clones and misses some; the assay was immunoSEQ multiplex PCR. The sample includes approximately 2.4 million clones, approximately 96% seen only once; the top ten take over 0.1%. Material for sequencing was naive CD4+ T cells sorted from blood. Subset noted: CD45RA+ positively selected. Every receptor here comes from a man younger than 35 in good health.

The CDR3 DNA reads TGTGCCAGCTCACGAGGGGGGGAGGGCGAGCAGTACTTC. Amino acids: CASSRGGEGEQYF. The chain is built from TRBV6-5 and TRBJ2-7, with D maybe TRBD2 (7 bases). Deletions cut 8 bases from V and 6 bases from J, with 17 bases between. Germline CDR1 MNHEY, CDR2 SVGAGI. CDR3 length: 13 residues.

The V call is TRBV4-3, the J call TRBJ2-3, with D possibly being TRBD2 (6 bases). CDR1 is LGHNA, CDR2 YSLEER, per germline. Trimming left V 4 bases short and J 1 base short, with 15 bases between. The CDR3 consists of 16 residues. In DNA form, the CDR3 reads TGCGCCAGCAGCCCTTTAGCGGCCGGGGGCACAGATACGCAGTATTTT. This codes for CASSPLAAGGTDTQYF.

The rearrangement joins TRBV7-9 to TRBJ2-5, with unresolved D. The germline V and J ends were trimmed by 2 bases and 5 bases, with 15 bases remaining between them. This CDR3 is built from 15 residues. Germline CDR1 and CDR2: SEHNR and FQNEAQ (reference sequence). CDR3: CASSLLGGLRETQYF. As DNA, the CDR3 is TGTGCCAGCAGCTTATTGGGCGGTCTCAGGGAGACCCAGTACTTC.

This clone was found once. The V gene is TRBV11-3, the J gene TRBJ2-7; no definite D call. The CDR3 length is 14 residues. V was clipped by 2 bases and J by 2 bases, with 10 bases between them. CDR1 SGHNT and CDR2 YENEEA come from the germline V gene. In DNA, the CDR3 is TGTGCCAGCAGCTTAAAGGAATCCCCCTACGAGCAGTACTTC. Residues: CASSLKESPYEQYF.

This chain connects TRBV9 to TRBJ2-3; no reliable D call. Germline CDR1 is SGDLS and CDR2 is YYNGEE. V was pared by 0 bases and J by 4 bases, with 9 bases between. The CDR3 sequence is 14 residues long. CDR3 protein: CASSVGPTADTQYF. CDR3 DNA sequence: TGTGCCAGCAGCGTAGGTCCCACCGCAGATACGCAGTATTTT.

The chain combines TRBV10-2 with TRBJ2-7; no firm D call. This CDR3 region has 13 residues. Trimming cost V 2 bases and J 3 bases, with 8 bases left between them. The germline gives CDR1 WSHSY, CDR2 SAAADI. Written as DNA, the CDR3 is TGCGCCAGCAGTGAGGACTGGTACTACGAGCAGTACTTC. Residues: CASSEDWYYEQYF.

The chain is built from TRBV11-3 and TRBJ1-2; weak D call: TRBD1 (5 bases). Germline loops: CDR1 SGHNT, CDR2 YENEEA. The CDR3 extends over 13 amino acids. V shed 5 bases and J shed 4 bases, with 11 bases lying between them. The CDR3 protein is CASSQRQSYGYTF. The CDR3, as DNA: TGTGCCAGCAGCCAAAGACAGTCCTATGGCTACACCTTC.

Only one count was recorded for this clone. DNA of the CDR3: TGTGCCTGGAGCACTCCGAACACCATATATTTT. It encodes CAWSTPNTIYF. The V call is TRBV30, the J call TRBJ1-3; D not resolved. The germline V gene encodes CDR1 GTSNPN and CDR2 SVGIG (reference sequence). With 3 bases removed from V and 7 bases from J, the gap between germline ends came to 7 bases. The CDR3 sequence is 11 residues long.

The V and J genes are TRBV11-3 and TRBJ2-3, with unresolved D. The V and J ends lost 1 base and 13 bases respectively, with 15 bases between them. Germline values: CDR1 SGHNT, CDR2 YENEEA. The length of the CDR3 is 13 residues. CDR3 protein: CASSLAASALEYF. The CDR3, as DNA: TGTGCCAGCAGCTTAGCGGCCAGCGCCCTAGAGTATTTT.